This T cell receptor (beta chain) was profiled in a study of CXCR3-negative and CXCR3-positive naive CD8 T cells. Study-level findings and limits: Naive cells that were CXCR3-negative or CXCR3-positive used TRBV-TRBJ genes alike, while memory cells diverged. TRB CDR3 hydrophobicity was greater in CXCR3-positive naive cells than in CXCR3-negative naive cells. Naive subsets showed comparable surface CD5, and TCR interaction strength was also inferred from TRB CDR3 physicochemistry.

Germline CDR1 and CDR2: MDHEN and SYDVKM. This CDR3 has 15 amino acids. Preparation of TRB cDNA libraries relied on 5' RACE carrying UMI labels. Using the 5' RACE reads, TCRdb records one entry per CDR3 protein without DNA. This table lists some 140,000 distinct CDR3 sequences. At a few hundred thousand cells each, triplicate sorts were carried out for each CD8+ T cell subset. CD45RO-CCR7+CD27+CD95- characterized naive CD8+ T cells. In the case of this clonotype: No antigen is known for it.

The TCR sequence derives from a human donor in good health. Some clones in this sample may be carry-over from other donors' samples. The sample consisted of naive CXCR3+ CD8+ T cells from blood. Subset denoted: CD45RO-CCR7+CD27+CD95- naive CD8+ T cells expressing CXCR3 (TNR3+). V usage is TRBV28 and J usage is TRBJ1-5; TCRdb names TRBD1, which stays unverified in the absence of DNA. The CDR3 reads CASSFQGLGVQPQHF.